This T cell receptor (beta chain) was sequenced in a study of ipilimumab plus nivolumab after autologous stem cell transplantation. Study details: Myeloma patients were high-risk transplant-naive or relapsed within 3 years of first autologous transplant.

Study-level findings and limits: TCR repertoire, Treg phenotype and gut microbiota reportedly support more study of this approach.

About this clone itself: The target antigen is unknown.

Sequenced by immunoSEQ multiplex PCR; TCRdb stores in-frame clones only, minus some. This repertoire shows 4,000 to 6,000 clones, about 67% found once; its top ten account for about 30%. Patients got ipilimumab 1 mg/kg beginning 14 to 28 days post-transplant. Between the trimmed V and J ends, which lost 2 bases and 7 bases, there was a span of 14 bases. Germline CDR1 reads SGHDN; CDR2 reads FVKESK. This CDR3 has 15 amino acids. This receptor was taken from a male donor with multiple myeloma. Sequences were derived from PBMCs, sampled in a trial of ipilimumab plus nivolumab as post-transplant consolidation. The rearrangement joins TRBV14 to TRBJ2-2, with a tentative D call TRBD2 (5 bases). CDR3 loop: CASSQYGLANGELFF. As DNA, the CDR3 is TGTGCCAGCAGCCAATATGGGCTAGCCAACGGGGAGCTGTTTTTT.